This TCR beta chain was recorded in a study of blood T cell repertoires in COVID-19. Study information: There were acute and convalescent COVID-19 samples, and they came from the United States, Italy and Spain. PBMCs, B-cell-depleted T cells, or T cells were the source of the cDNA or gDNA that made up the material.

Per the study methods: From reference gene primer amplification, estimates of nucleated cell counts were derived. TCRdb keeps only in-frame clones here, not all; method: immunoSEQ multiplex PCR. The DNA was the basis for D and trimming; V, J and clone size are from that table. The table includes 150,000 to 200,000 clones, around nine tenths detected once. The length of the CDR3 is 16 residues. V dropped 1 base and J dropped 0 bases, with 12 bases sitting between them. CDR1 and CDR2 from the germline V gene are MGHDK and SYGVNS. Sequences were obtained from peripheral blood. This sequence originates from a man aged 65 to 85 with acute or convalescent COVID-19. This chain joins TRBV25-1 and TRBJ1-2; a weak D match, TRBD1 (5 bases). Here the CDR3 DNA reads TGTGCCAGCAGTGAATGGGGCCAGACAGCTAACTATGGCTACACCTTC. Translated, it gives CASSEWGQTANYGYTF.